This T cell receptor (beta chain) was identified during a study of T cell responses to AZD1222 COVID-19 vaccine. Germline CDR1 and CDR2: MNHEY and SVGAGI. The CDR3 spans 12 residues. J was trimmed by 5 bases and V by 11 bases; bases with no gene match: 8. Profiled with immunoSEQ multiplex PCR; TCRdb holds only in-frame clones, not every one. This table has roughly 140,000 clones, 92% appearing once. This TCR was recovered from an adult who received the AZD1222 COVID-19 vaccine. The sample in question was peripheral blood, obtained 28 days after the second AZD1222 dose. V gene TRBV6-5 combines with J gene TRBJ2-5; 7 bases map to TRBD1. The CDR3 reads CALEETGETQYF. CDR3 sequence (DNA): TGTGCCCTCGAGGAGACAGGGGAGACCCAGTACTTC.